This T cell receptor beta chain was documented in a study of blood T cell repertoires in COVID-19 (TCRdb year 2020). Notes on the research overall: Samples covering the acute and convalescent phases of COVID-19 were provided by collaborators in the United States, Italy and Spain. Nearly every sample came with metadata listing a de-identified subject ID, COVID-19 status, age in years and sex. Subjects who had been exposed to COVID-19, were actively infected with it, or had recovered from it provided the deeply sampled blood TCRbeta repertoires that made up the dataset. Samples were obtained from the ongoing ImmuneRACE study (first 160 participants) and from about 1,300 subjects provided by 6 global collaborators. The material from the prospective study consisted of cDNA or gDNA derived from T cells, B-cell-depleted T cells, or PBMCs. The repertoires were released in a freely available public database intended as a resource for research on the immune response to SARS-CoV-2. Where available, HLA class I and class II types were obtained from metadata supplied by the sample provider rather than from assay-based typing.

Comments on this clone: No cognate antigen has been identified for it. Per-nucleotide qualities are absent, and no much larger clonotype sits a single base away.

The collaborating institutions used their own protocols to collect whole blood in K2EDTA tubes. For TCRbeta analysis, collaborator samples were shipped as frozen whole blood, as isolated PBMCs, or as DNA extracted from either sample type. TCRbeta CDR3 regions were amplified from genomic DNA using the immunoSEQ Assay, a bias-controlled multiplex PCR. Per the authors' processing: The number of nucleated cells in each sample was estimated by amplification of reference gene primers within the assay. To quantify the absolute abundance of each unique TCRbeta CDR3 rearrangement, sequence reads were collapsed and filtered. For each sample, productive Simpson clonality was calculated as the square root of Simpson's diversity index across productive rearrangements. TCRdb mirrors the immuneACCESS table, restricted to in-frame sequences. Some clones are absent from its copies; in checked studies, under half trace to an unresolved V gene, and the reason for the others is unknown. The DNA was the basis for D and trimming; V, J and clone size are from that table. The sample table holds just under 95,000 clones, of which 80% were seen once. Jointly, the top ten make up around 20% of the sample.

The study at large found these results: The quantity of clinical and demographic metadata differed by source and by participant and was supplied without curation.

V and J are truncated by 4 bases and 7 bases respectively, leaving an intervening sequence of 16 bases. CDR1 and CDR2 were assigned from the germline V gene as SGHTA and FQGNSA. There are 14 amino acids in the CDR3, from cysteine to phenylalanine inclusive. The sequence is cut down to CDR3 DNA, 42 bases in frame from base 1. The chain is made from TRBV7-2 and TRBJ2-5; TRBD2 is a weak D gene call, 5 bases matching. This clonotype originated in a human donor in a cohort sampled during active COVID-19. The source material was peripheral blood. The nucleotide sequence reads TGTGCCAGCAGCTCGACTACGTTAAGCGGGACCCAGTACTTC. It is translated as CASSSTTLSGTQYF.